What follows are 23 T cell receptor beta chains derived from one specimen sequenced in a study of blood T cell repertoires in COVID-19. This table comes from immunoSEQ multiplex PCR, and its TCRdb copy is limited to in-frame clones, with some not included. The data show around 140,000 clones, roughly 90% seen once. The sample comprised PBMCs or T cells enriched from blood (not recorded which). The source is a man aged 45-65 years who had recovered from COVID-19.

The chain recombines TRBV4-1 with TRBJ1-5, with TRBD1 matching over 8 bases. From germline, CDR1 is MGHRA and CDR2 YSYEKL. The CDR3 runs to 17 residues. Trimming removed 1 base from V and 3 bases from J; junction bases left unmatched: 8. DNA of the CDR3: TGCGCCAGCAGCCAAGGCGCAGGACAGGGAATCAATCAGCCCCAGCATTTT. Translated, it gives CASSQGAGQGINQPQHF.

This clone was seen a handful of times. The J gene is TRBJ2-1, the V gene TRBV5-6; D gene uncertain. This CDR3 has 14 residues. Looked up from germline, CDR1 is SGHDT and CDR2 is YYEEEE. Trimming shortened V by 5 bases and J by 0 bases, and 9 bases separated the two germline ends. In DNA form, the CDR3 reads TGTGCCAGCAGTTTTATTCTCTCCTACAATGAGCAGTTCTTC. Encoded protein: CASSFILSYNEQFF.

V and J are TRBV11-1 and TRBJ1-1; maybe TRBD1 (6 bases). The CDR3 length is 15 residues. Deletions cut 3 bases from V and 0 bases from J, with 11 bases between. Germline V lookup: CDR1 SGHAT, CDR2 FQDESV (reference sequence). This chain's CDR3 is CASSFRDIMNTEAFF. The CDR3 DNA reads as TGTGCCAGCAGCTTTCGGGACATCATGAACACTGAAGCTTTCTTT.

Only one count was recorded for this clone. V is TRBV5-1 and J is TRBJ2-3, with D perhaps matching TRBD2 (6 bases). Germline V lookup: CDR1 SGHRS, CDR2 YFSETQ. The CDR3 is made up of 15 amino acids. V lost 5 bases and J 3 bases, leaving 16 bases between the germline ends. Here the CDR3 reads CASRDSGTRTDTQYF. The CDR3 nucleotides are TGCGCCAGCAGAGATAGCGGAACCAGAACAGATACGCAGTATTTT.

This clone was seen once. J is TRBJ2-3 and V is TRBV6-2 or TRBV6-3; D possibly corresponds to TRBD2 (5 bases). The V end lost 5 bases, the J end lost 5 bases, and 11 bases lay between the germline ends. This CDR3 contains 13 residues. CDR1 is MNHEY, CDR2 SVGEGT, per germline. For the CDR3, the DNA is TGTGCCAGCAGTCCACAAGAGGGAGATACGCAGTATTTT. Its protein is CASSPQEGDTQYF.

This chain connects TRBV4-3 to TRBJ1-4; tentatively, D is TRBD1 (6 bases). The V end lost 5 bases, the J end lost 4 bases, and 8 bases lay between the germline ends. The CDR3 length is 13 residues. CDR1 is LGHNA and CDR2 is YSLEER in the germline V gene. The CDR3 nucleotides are TGCGCCAGCAGCGGGACACTTAATGAAAAACTGTTTTTT. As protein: CASSGTLNEKLFF.

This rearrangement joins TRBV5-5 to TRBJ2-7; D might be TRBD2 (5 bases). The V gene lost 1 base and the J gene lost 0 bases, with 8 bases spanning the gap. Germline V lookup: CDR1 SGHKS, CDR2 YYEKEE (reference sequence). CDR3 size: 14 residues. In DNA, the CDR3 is TGTGCCAGCAGCTTGCAGAGGGCCTCCTACGAGCAGTACTTC. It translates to CASSLQRASYEQYF. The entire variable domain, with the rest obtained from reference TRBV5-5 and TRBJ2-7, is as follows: DAGVTQSPTHLIKTRGQQVTLRCSPISGHKSVSWYQQVLGQGPQFIFQYYEKEERGRGNFPDRFSARQFPNYSSELNVNALLLGDSALYLCASSLQRASYEQYFGPGTRLTVT.

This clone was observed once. CDR3 sequence: CASSRIHPGNLGTEAFF. For the CDR3, the DNA is TGTGCCAGCAGCCGAATTCACCCAGGGAATTTAGGAACTGAAGCTTTCTTT. This rearrangement joins TRBV14 to TRBJ1-1; D is perhaps TRBD1 (5 bases). The CDR3 has 17 amino acids. Germline V gene lookup returns CDR1 SGHDN and CDR2 FVKESK. V was cut by 4 bases and J by 5 bases, with 23 bases left in between.

CDR3 amino acids: CASSYAGLRGDTQYF. The CDR3 DNA reads TGTGCCAGCAGTTACGCCGGGCTCCGGGGGGATACGCAGTATTTT. The chain is built from TRBV6-2 or TRBV6-3 and TRBJ2-3; D perhaps matches TRBD2 (6 bases). Trimming cost V 2 bases and J 6 bases, with 15 bases left between them. The CDR3 length is 15 residues. Per the germline V gene, CDR1 is MNHEY and CDR2 is SVGEGT.

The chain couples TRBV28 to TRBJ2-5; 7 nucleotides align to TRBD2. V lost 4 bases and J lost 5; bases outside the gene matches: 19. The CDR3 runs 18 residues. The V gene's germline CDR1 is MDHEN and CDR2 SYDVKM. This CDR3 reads CASSSVGGDPQGWETQYF. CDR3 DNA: TGTGCCAGCAGTTCAGTGGGGGGGGACCCCCAAGGTTGGGAGACCCAGTACTTC.

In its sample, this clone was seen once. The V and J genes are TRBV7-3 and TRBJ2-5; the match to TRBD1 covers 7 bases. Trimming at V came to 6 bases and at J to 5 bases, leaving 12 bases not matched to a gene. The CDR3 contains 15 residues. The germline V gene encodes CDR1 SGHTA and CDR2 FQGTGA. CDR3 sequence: CASSNTGVKRETQYF. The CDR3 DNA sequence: TGTGCCAGCAGTAACACAGGGGTTAAACGGGAGACCCAGTACTTC.

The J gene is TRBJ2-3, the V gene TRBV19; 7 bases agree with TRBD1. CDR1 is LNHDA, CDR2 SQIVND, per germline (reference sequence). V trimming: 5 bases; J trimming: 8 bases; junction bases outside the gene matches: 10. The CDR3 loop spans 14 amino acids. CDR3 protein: CASSFDRVGGTQYF. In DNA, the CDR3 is TGTGCCAGTAGTTTCGACAGGGTAGGCGGTACGCAGTATTTT.

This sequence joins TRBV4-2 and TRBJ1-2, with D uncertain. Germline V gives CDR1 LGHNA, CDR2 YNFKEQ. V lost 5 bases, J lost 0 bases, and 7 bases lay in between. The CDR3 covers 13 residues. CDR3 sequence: CASSNGANYGYTF. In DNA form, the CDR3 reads TGTGCCAGCAGCAACGGAGCTAACTATGGCTACACCTTC.

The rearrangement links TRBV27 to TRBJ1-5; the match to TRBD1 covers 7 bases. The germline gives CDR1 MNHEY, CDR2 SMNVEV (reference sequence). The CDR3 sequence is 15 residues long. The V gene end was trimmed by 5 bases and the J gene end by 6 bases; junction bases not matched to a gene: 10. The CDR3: CASSPDRLAGQPQHF. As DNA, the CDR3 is TGTGCCAGCAGTCCGGACAGGTTGGCAGGTCAGCCCCAGCATTTT.

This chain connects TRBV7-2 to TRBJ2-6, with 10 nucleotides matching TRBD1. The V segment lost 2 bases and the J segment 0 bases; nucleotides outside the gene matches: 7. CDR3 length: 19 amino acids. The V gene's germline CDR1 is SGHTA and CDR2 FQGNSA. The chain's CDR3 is CASSLQPGTGASGANVLTF. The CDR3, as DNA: TGTGCCAGCAGCTTACAACCGGGGACAGGGGCCTCTGGGGCCAACGTCCTGACTTTC.

The CDR3 DNA sequence: TGTGCCATCAGCCGACAGGGGGAGAATGAAAAACTGTTTTTT. This codes for CAISRQGENEKLFF. J is TRBJ1-4 and V is TRBV10-3, with 9 bases matching TRBD1. Germline-derived CDR1 and CDR2 are ENHRY and SYGVKD. J was trimmed by 5 bases and V by 6 bases; bases with no gene match: 4. This CDR3 region has 14 residues.

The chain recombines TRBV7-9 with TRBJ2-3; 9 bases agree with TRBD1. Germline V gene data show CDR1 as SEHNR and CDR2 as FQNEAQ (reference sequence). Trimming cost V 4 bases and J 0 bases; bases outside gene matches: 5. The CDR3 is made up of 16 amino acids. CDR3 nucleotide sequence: TGTGCCAGCAGCTGGACGGGACAGGGAAGCACAGATACGCAGTATTTT. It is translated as CASSWTGQGSTDTQYF.

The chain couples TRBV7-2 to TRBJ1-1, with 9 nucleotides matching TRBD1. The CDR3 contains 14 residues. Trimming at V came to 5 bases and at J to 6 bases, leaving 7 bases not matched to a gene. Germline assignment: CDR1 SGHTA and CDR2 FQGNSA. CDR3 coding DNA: TGTGCCAGCAGCGCGGACAGGGGTGTTTCTGAAGCTTTCTTT. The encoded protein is CASSADRGVSEAFF.

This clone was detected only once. The CDR3 DNA reads as TGTGCCACCAGCACAGGATTCTATAATTCACCCCTCCACTTT. Translated: CATSTGFYNSPLHF. The chain couples TRBV15 to TRBJ1-6; no definite D call. V was shortened by 4 bases and J by 3 bases, with 7 bases between the two germline ends. CDR1 is LNHNV and CDR2 is YYDKDF in the germline V gene (reference sequence). CDR3 length: 14 amino acids.

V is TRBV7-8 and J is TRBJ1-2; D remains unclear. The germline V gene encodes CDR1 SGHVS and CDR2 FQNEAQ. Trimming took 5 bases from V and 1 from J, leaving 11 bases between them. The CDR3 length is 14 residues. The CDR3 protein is CASSTVVSNYGYTF. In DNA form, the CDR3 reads TGTGCCAGCAGCACAGTAGTGAGTAACTATGGCTACACCTTC.

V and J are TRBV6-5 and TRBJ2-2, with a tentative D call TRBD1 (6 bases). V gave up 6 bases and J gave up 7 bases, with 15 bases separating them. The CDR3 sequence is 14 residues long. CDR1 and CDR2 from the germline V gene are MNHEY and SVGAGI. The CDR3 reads CASRADKGGGELFF. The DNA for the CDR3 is TGTGCCAGCAGAGCGGACAAAGGGGGCGGGGAGCTGTTTTTT.

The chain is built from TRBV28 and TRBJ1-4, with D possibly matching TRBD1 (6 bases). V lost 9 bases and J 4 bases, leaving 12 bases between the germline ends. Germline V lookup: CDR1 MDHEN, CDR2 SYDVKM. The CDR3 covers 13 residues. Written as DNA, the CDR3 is TGTGCCAGGAAAAAACAGGGTAATGAAAAACTGTTTTTT. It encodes CARKKQGNEKLFF.

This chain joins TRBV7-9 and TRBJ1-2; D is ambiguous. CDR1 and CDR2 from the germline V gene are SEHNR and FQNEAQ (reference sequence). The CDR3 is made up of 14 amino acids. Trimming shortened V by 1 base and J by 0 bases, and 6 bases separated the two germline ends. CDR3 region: CASSLDTANYGYTF. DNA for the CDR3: TGTGCCAGCAGCTTAGATACAGCTAACTATGGCTACACCTTC.